This T cell receptor (beta chain) stems from a study of blood T cell repertoires in COVID-19. In the study overall: Samples representing acute and convalescent COVID-19 were sourced from the United States, Italy and Spain. The analysed material was cDNA or gDNA that came from T cells, B-cell-depleted T cells, or PBMCs.

CDR3 size: 14 residues. Germline loops: CDR1 KGHDR, CDR2 SFDVKD. V shed 6 bases and J shed 4 bases, with 14 bases lying between them. One Seattle source followed patients from active infection through their disease course. This clone was recorded once. Profiled with immunoSEQ multiplex PCR; TCRdb holds only in-frame clones, not every one. The sample gives approximately 80,000 clones, 75% to 85% of which show up once; more than 9.5% is in the top ten. The clonotype comes from a man aged 50-60 years with COVID-19, enrolled during active disease. The sample consisted of peripheral blood. The chain uses TRBV24-1 and TRBJ1-2; possible D gene TRBD1, 6 bases. The CDR3 loop is CATSSTTGAYGYTF. CDR3 nucleotide sequence: TGTGCCACCAGTTCCACGACAGGAGCCTATGGCTACACCTTC.